These T cell receptor beta chains were read from a single sample in a study of T cells expressing NK-cell markers. TCRdb derives one entry per CDR3 protein from the 5' RACE reads, leaving out DNA. The table counts some 440,000 distinct CDR3 sequences; roughly 1.4% lies in the top ten. Sequencing was performed on blood T cells: a sorted CD56 or NKG2C T cell subset, CD4+ or CD8+ T cells, or bulk PBMC T cells (not recorded which). Source of these receptors: a woman between 45 and 60 years old in good health. CDR3s include the opening cysteine and the closing phenylalanine or tryptophan.

>TRBJ2-7|TRBV5-1
CASSRDVTYEQYF
>TRBJ1-1|TRBV12-3/TRBV12-4
CASSYRGWGEAFF
>TRBJ1-1|TRBV18
CASSEMKTTEAFF
>TRBJ2-1|TRBV24-1
CATSGELSPQFF
>TRBJ1-1|TRBV29-1
CSVEILNTEAFF
>TRBJ2-5|TRBV20-1
CSARVSGLVETQYF
>TRBJ2-5|TRBV6-6
CASTTGLAGQETQYF
>TRBJ2-3|TRBV5-1
CASSDRGSDTQYF
>TRBJ2-5|TRBV18
CASSPRGAIGETQYF
>TRBJ2-3|TRBV6-5
CASSPDRTSTDTQYF
>TRBJ2-1|TRBV6-6
CASKREGGNEQFF
>TRBJ2-2|TRBV2
CASSEPRGLNTGELFF
>TRBJ1-2|TRBV7-9
CASSFRDAQVYGYTF
>TRBJ2-7|TRBV7-9
CASNPLTSGDSYEQYF
>TRBJ2-3|TRBV6-6
CASSYLAQGGTDTQYF
>TRBJ2-7|TRBV25-1
CASSEGGHSVEQYF
>TRBJ2-2|TRBV7-3
CASSFRVGGELFF
>TRBJ2-1|TRBV6-4
CASSDSISGTSGMGGNEQFF
>TRBJ1-5|TRBV10-2
CASKQTGEYQPQHF
>TRBJ2-3|TRBV10-3
CAISVGSGSSDTQYF
>TRBJ2-1|TRBV4-2
CASSQDWRTSGSAAYNEQFF
>TRBJ2-5|TRBV15
CATSRDRAETQYF
>TRBJ2-1|TRBV29-1
CSVEAPGEGYNEQFF
>TRBJ2-4|TRBV3-1
CASSSTSGSSYF
>TRBJ2-2|TRBV9
CASSARGLAGGGGTGELFF
>TRBJ2-1|TRBV2
CAAGGAGEGRQFF
>TRBJ1-2|TRBV12-3/TRBV12-4
CASRSSRASYGYTF
>TRBJ2-3|TRBV29-1
CSVYERGPTDTQYF
>TRBJ1-2|TRBV24-1
CATSDKRTNGYTF
>TRBJ2-2|TRBV24-1
CATSDFRSLGGTLRGGELFF
>TRBJ2-2|TRBV4-2
CASSQESSGSAGELFF
>TRBJ2-4|TRBV6-5
CASKPGTSGSGGAKNIQYF
>TRBJ2-1|TRBV7-2
CASSLALGGFYNEQFF
>TRBJ2-1|TRBV29-1
CSVGSQDNEQFF
>TRBJ2-1|TRBV7-3
CASSSQRGGSEQFF
>TRBJ2-7|TRBV5-6
CASSSVRGNRYF
>TRBJ2-2|TRBV12-3/TRBV12-4
CASQDLRRNTGELFF
>TRBJ2-3|TRBV5-1
CASSLAPPGTTDTQYF
>TRBJ2-6|TRBV11-3
CASSLEQGVSGANVLTF
>TRBJ1-2|TRBV20-1
CSARVRDYGYTF
>TRBJ2-7|TRBV10-3
CATKGQYEQYF
>TRBJ2-5|TRBV7-6
CASSRSPGSQETQYF
>TRBJ2-5|TRBV5-1
CASSLDGTRTETQYF